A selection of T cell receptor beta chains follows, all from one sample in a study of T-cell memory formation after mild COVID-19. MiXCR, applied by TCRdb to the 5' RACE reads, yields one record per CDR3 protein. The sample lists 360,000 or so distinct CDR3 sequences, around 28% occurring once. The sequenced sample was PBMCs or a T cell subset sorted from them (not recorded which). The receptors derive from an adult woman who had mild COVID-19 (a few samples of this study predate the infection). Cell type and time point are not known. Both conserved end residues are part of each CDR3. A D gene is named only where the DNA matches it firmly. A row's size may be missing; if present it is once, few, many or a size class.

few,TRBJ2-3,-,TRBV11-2,TGTGCCAGCAGGCGGCTTCAGGGCACAGATACGCAGTATTTT,CASRRLQGTDTQYF
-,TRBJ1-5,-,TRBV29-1,TGCAGCGTTAAGGCCGGCAATCAGCCCCAGCATTTT,CSVKAGNQPQHF
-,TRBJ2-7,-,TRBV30,TGTGCCTGGAGAGGGATCTACGAGCAGTACTTC,CAWRGIYEQYF
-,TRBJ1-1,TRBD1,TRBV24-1,TGTGCCACCTCCGGGACAGGCCTGAACACTGAAGCTTTCTTT,CATSGTGLNTEAFF
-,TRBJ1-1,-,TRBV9,TGTGCCAGCAGCGTAGATGGGGGCGACGCTGAAGCTTTCTTT,CASSVDGGDAEAFF
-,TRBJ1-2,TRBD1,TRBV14,TGTGCCAGCAGCCCGACGTCGACAGGGAATCACTATGGCAACACCTTC,CASSPTSTGNHYGNTF
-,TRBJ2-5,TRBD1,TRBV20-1,TGCAGTGCTAGCAAGGACAGGGAAGAGACCCAGTACTTC,CSASKDREETQYF
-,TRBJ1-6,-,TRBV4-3,TGCGCCAGCAGAGAGCGCGGAACAGATTACGGTTCACCCCTCCACTTT,CASRERGTDYGSPLHF
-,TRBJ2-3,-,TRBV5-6,TGTGCCAGCAGCTCCAGGGGTGTCACAGATACGCAGTATTTT,CASSSRGVTDTQYF
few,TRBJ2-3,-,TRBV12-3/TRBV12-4,TGTGCCAGCAGTCTACAGGGTTTTGATACGCAGTATTTT,CASSLQGFDTQYF
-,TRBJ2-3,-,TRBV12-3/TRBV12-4,TGTGCCAGCAGTCAGTGGCTCTCCACAGATACGCAGTATTTT,CASSQWLSTDTQYF
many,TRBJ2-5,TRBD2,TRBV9,TGTGCCAGCAGCGACTCAACGGGGGGGACCCAGTACTTC,CASSDSTGGTQYF
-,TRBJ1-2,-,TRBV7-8,TGTGCCAGCAGCTTAGCGCCACTCGGGGCCGCGGGTGGCTACACCTTC,CASSLAPLGAAGGYTF
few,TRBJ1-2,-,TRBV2,TGTGCCAGCAGTGACCAGGGCCACTATGGCTACACCTTC,CASSDQGHYGYTF
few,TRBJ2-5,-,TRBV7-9,TGTGCCAGCAGCATCCGGGACAAGGAGACCCAGTACTTC,CASSIRDKETQYF
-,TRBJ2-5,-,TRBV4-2,TGTGCCAGCAGCCAAGATTATGGGACGGAGTACTACTTC,CASSQDYGTEYYF
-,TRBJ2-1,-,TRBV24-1,TGTGCCACCTCCTCCGGCGGTGAGCAGTTCTTC,CATSSGGEQFF
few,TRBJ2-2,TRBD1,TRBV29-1,TGCAGCGTTAGGGACAGAACGAACACCGGGGAGCTGTTTTTT,CSVRDRTNTGELFF
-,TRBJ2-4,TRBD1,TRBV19,TGTGCCAGTAGTATCGGGACAGGTTCCAAAAACATTCAGTACTTC,CASSIGTGSKNIQYF
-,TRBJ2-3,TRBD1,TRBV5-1,TGCGCCAGCAGCTTCCGGGACAGCAGCACAGATACGCAGTATTTT,CASSFRDSSTDTQYF
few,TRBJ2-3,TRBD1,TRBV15,TGTGCCACCAGCAGAGAGAGACAGGGCGCAGATACGCAGTATTTT,CATSRERQGADTQYF
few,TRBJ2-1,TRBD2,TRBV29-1,TGCAGCGTTAGGACTAGTCGTAATGAGCAGTTCTTC,CSVRTSRNEQFF
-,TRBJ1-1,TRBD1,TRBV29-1,TGCAGCGTAACAGGGGGCACTGAAGCTTTCTTT,CSVTGGTEAFF
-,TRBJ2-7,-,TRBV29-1,TGCAGCGTTGAAGAAGCAGGAAGGGAATACGAGCAGTACTTC,CSVEEAGREYEQYF
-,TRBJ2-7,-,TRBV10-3,TGTGCCATCAGCAGTAGCGTCTACGAGCAGTACTTC,CAISSSVYEQYF
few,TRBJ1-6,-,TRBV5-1,TGCGCCAGCAGCCCCCCCGGGGCAGGCTCCTATAATTCACCCCTCCACTTT,CASSPPGAGSYNSPLHF
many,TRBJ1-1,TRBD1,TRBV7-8,TGTGCCAGCAGCCGAGGACAGGGGAACACTGAAGCTTTCTTT,CASSRGQGNTEAFF
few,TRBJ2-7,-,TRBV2,TGTGCCAGCAGGGACCTTAGACGCGAGCAGTACTTC,CASRDLRREQYF
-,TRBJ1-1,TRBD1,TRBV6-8,TGTGCCAGCAAACCGGGACAGGGTGATTCGGACACTGAAGCTTTCTTT,CASKPGQGDSDTEAFF
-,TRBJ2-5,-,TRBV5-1,TGCGCCAGCAGCTTGAGGGACACTCACGAGACCCAGTACTTC,CASSLRDTHETQYF
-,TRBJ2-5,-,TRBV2,TGTGCCAGCAGTGATGCGGGACAGCAATACTTC,CASSDAGQQYF
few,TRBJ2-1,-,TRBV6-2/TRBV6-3,TGTGCCAGCAGTCCGGAGCGGGTCTCCTACAATGAGCAGTTCTTC,CASSPERVSYNEQFF
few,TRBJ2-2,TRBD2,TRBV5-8,TGTGCCAGCAGCGTAAGGAAAGCGGGAGAAACCGGGGAGCTGTTTTTT,CASSVRKAGETGELFF
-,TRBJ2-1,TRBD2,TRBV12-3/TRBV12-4,TGTGCCAGCAGTTCCACTGACGGACTAGCGGTCCGCTCCTACAATGAGCAGTTCTTC,CASSSTDGLAVRSYNEQFF
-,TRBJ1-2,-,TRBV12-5,TGTGCTAGTGGTTTGTTCTCAGGGGATGGCTACACCTTC,CASGLFSGDGYTF
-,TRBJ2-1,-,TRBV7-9,TGTGCCAGCAGCTTAGCCTACGGGACCGCCAATGAGCAGTTCTTC,CASSLAYGTANEQFF
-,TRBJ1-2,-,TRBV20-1,TGCAGTGCTAGAGAAACCGCTTTGGCTGGCTATGGCTACACCTTC,CSARETALAGYGYTF
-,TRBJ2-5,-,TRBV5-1,TGCGCCAGCAGCCCCCCCCGGGGACAAGAGACCCAGTACTTC,CASSPPRGQETQYF
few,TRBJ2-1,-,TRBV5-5,TGTGCCAGCAGCGCCTGGACTAATGAGCAGTTCTTC,CASSAWTNEQFF
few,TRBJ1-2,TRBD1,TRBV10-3,TGTGCCATCAGTTATGGGGTTACTAAACAGGGGGCCAACTATGGCTACACCTTC,CAISYGVTKQGANYGYTF
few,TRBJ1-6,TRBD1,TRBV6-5,TGTGCCAGCAGCTTTGGACAGGCTGTTTCACCCCTCCACTTT,CASSFGQAVSPLHF
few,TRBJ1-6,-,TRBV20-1,TGCAGTGCCCGGACTAGTTATAATTCACCCCTCCACTTT,CSARTSYNSPLHF